This passage covers 17 T cell receptor beta chains from one sample sequenced in a study of cytomegalovirus exposure and HLA in healthy donors. PCR used 60 Vbeta primers and 13 Jbeta primers. The repertoire was sequenced with immunoSEQ multiplex PCR; TCRdb's copy has only in-frame clones and lacks some. The data contain 95,000 to 150,000 clones, over 60% of them singletons. Material for sequencing was PBMCs. The receptors come from a middle-aged woman in good health and CMV-seronegative.

The CDR3 region has the DNA TGTGCCAGCAGCTTAGGACTAGCGGTAAGCTCCTACAATGAGCAGTTCTTC. It encodes CASSLGLAVSSYNEQFF. The V and J genes are TRBV7-8 and TRBJ2-1; 9 nucleotides align to TRBD2. CDR1 SGHVS and CDR2 FQNEAQ come from the germline V gene. CDR3 length: 17 amino acids. The junction had 4 bases not matched to a gene; V was cut back by 1 base and J by 0 bases.

This chain connects TRBV28 to TRBJ1-3; D gene unclear. CDR3 length equals 14 residues. V was cut by 2 bases and J by 0 bases, with 5 bases left in between. Germline V gene lookup returns CDR1 MDHEN and CDR2 SYDVKM. CDR3 DNA: TGTGCCAGCAGTTTACGGGTCTCTGGAAACACCATATATTTT. Its protein is CASSLRVSGNTIYF.

The rearrangement links TRBV7-2 to TRBJ1-1; 7 nucleotides align to TRBD1. This CDR3 comprises 14 residues. V shed 6 bases, J shed 5 bases, and the junction held 9 bases outside the gene matches. Germline CDR1 reads SGHTA; CDR2 reads FQGNSA. The DNA for the CDR3 is TGTGCCAGCAGTCAAACAGGGGTGTTTACTGAAGCTTTCTTT. Translated: CASSQTGVFTEAFF.

This sequence joins TRBV29-1 and TRBJ2-7; 7 positions agree with TRBD1. The CDR3 contains 14 residues. After removal of 5 bases from V and 1 base from J, the junction contained 8 bases not matched to a gene. Germline lookup yields CDR1 SQVTM and CDR2 ANQGSEA. The CDR3 loop reads CSVFEGTDSYEQYF. CDR3 nucleotides: TGCAGCGTTTTTGAAGGGACAGATTCCTACGAGCAGTACTTC.

V gene TRBV19 combines with J gene TRBJ1-3; D remains ambiguous. CDR3 length: 13 amino acids. With 8 bases removed from V and 0 bases from J, the gap between germline ends came to 8 bases. CDR1 LNHDA and CDR2 SQIVND come from the germline V gene (reference sequence). As DNA, the CDR3 is TGTGCCAGTGGTCGGTCCTCTGGAAACACCATATATTTT. Amino acids: CASGRSSGNTIYF.

This clone was observed a few times. V gene TRBV28 combines with J gene TRBJ1-2; 8 bases agree with TRBD1. This CDR3 comprises 14 residues. V shed 2 bases and J 4 bases; nucleotides not matched to a gene: 3. Germline values: CDR1 MDHEN, CDR2 SYDVKM. The CDR3 DNA is TGTGCCAGCAGTTTACTGGACAGGGTCTATGGCTACACCTTC. This encodes CASSLLDRVYGYTF.

The rearrangement links TRBV25-1 to TRBJ2-5; TRBD2 might be the D (5 bases). The J call is in doubt because the DNA end fits TRBJ2-7 better. The CDR3 is made up of 14 amino acids. The germline gives CDR1 MGHDK, CDR2 SYGVNS. CDR3: CASRPHGNIYEQYF. The CDR3, as DNA: TGTGCCAGCAGACCCCACGGGAACATCTACGAGCAGTACTTC.

This chain links TRBV4-3 with TRBJ1-4; D perhaps matches TRBD1 (5 bases). Germline V gene lookup returns CDR1 LGHNA and CDR2 YSLEER. Trimming took off 1 base at V and 8 bases at J, with 17 bases between the two ends. The CDR3 covers 16 residues. The CDR3 region is CASSQGGGRQGEKLFF. The CDR3 DNA is TGCGCCAGCAGCCAAGGGGGCGGCAGGCAGGGAGAAAAACTGTTTTTT.

The chain joins TRBV7-2 to TRBJ1-3, with D unresolved. The germline gives CDR1 SGHTA, CDR2 FQGNSA. This CDR3 is 13 amino acids long. V was cut by 9 bases and J by 0 bases, with 9 bases left in between. In DNA form, the CDR3 reads TGTGCCAGTTGCCTACTCTCTGGAAACACCATATATTTT. Its protein product is CASCLLSGNTIYF.

V and J are TRBV27 and TRBJ2-1, with D hard to call. Germline V gene data show CDR1 as MNHEY and CDR2 as SMNVEV (reference sequence). This CDR3 has 10 residues. Deletions cut 4 bases from V and 10 bases from J, with 5 bases between. CDR3 DNA sequence: TGTGCCAGCAGTTGGCCCGAGCAGTTCTTC. It specifies CASSWPEQFF.

The chain is built from TRBV2 and TRBJ2-1; 15 nucleotides line up with TRBD2. CDR1 is SNHLY, CDR2 FYNNEI, per germline. V lost 5 bases, J lost 1 base, and 3 bases stayed unmatched. The CDR3 contains 17 residues. The CDR3 DNA reads as TGTGCCAGCAGTCCGGGACTAGCGGGAGGTTCCTACAATGAGCAGTTCTTC. It translates to CASSPGLAGGSYNEQFF.

J is TRBJ1-1 and V is TRBV28, with TRBD1 matching 9 bases. Germline loops: CDR1 MDHEN, CDR2 SYDVKM. J gave up 1 base and V 6 bases, and 3 bases lay outside the gene matches. The CDR3 totals 14 residues. DNA for the CDR3: TGTGCCAGCAGCGGGACAGGGACGAACACTGAAGCTTTCTTT. Encoded protein: CASSGTGTNTEAFF.

The chain is built from TRBV28 and TRBJ2-1, with unresolved D. The CDR3 has 14 residues. Trimming took off 3 bases at V and 6 bases at J, with 12 bases between the two ends. Germline V gene data show CDR1 as MDHEN and CDR2 as SYDVKM. This CDR3 reads CASSFPGFGNEQFF. DNA for the CDR3: TGTGCCAGCAGTTTTCCGGGTTTTGGCAATGAGCAGTTCTTC.

This clone was seen a single time. The genes are TRBV11-2 and TRBJ2-1, with D possibly TRBD1 on 6 matching bases. The CDR3 spans 15 residues. With 5 bases removed from V and 4 bases from J, the gap between germline ends came to 15 bases. Germline-derived CDR1 and CDR2 are SGHAT and FQNNGV. The DNA of the CDR3 is TGTGCCAGCAGCCTAGGACAGTCTTCATACAATGAGCAGTTCTTC. It is translated as CASSLGQSSYNEQFF.

This chain connects TRBV5-1 to TRBJ2-5; 7 nucleotides line up with TRBD2. Judging by the DNA end, TRBJ2-7 fits better; the J call may be wrong. The CDR3 sequence is 16 residues long. Germline-derived CDR1 and CDR2 are SGHRS and YFSETQ. CDR3 sequence: CASSSEVGTIIYEQYF. CDR3 nucleotides: TGCGCCAGCAGCTCTGAGGTCGGGACTATAATCTACGAGCAGTACTTC.

The genes are TRBV5-1 and TRBJ2-2; TRBD1 might be the D (6 bases). This CDR3 comprises 15 residues. V was shortened by 4 bases and J by 4 bases, with 14 bases between the two germline ends. Per the germline V gene, CDR1 is SGHRS and CDR2 is YFSETQ. For the CDR3, the DNA is TGCGCCAGCAGCCCACAGGGTTCAGGCACCGGGGAGCTGTTTTTT. Translated, it gives CASSPQGSGTGELFF.

As DNA, the CDR3 is TGTGCCAGCAGCGTAGTCCCTAGTCGGGAGACCAATGAGCAGTTCTTC. It codes for CASSVVPSRETNEQFF. The J gene is TRBJ2-1, the V gene TRBV9; D is perhaps TRBD2 (6 bases). Trimming pared 0 bases from V and 6 bases from J, leaving 16 bases between. The CDR3 covers 16 residues. CDR1 and CDR2 from the germline V gene are SGDLS and YYNGEE.